Following are 26 T cell receptor beta chains from one sample sequenced in a study of T-cell memory formation after mild COVID-19. From the 5' RACE reads, TCRdb called clonotypes with MiXCR, one entry per CDR3 protein. Of under 200,000 distinct CDR3 sequences in the sample, 30% to 35% are singletons; the top ten hold approximately 12%. Sequencing used PBMCs or a T cell subset sorted from them (not recorded which). The receptors were gathered from an adult woman who had mild COVID-19 (a few samples of this study predate the infection). Cell type and time point are not known.

The chain joins TRBV2 to TRBJ1-5, with no clear D. Trimming removed 5 bases at V and 1 base at J, with 12 bases between. Germline V gives CDR1 SNHLY, CDR2 FYNNEI. The CDR3 sequence is 15 residues long. As DNA, the CDR3 is TGTGCCAGCAGTCTGGACGGAGCCAGCAATCAGCCCCAGCATTTT. Translating it yields CASSLDGASNQPQHF.

The rearrangement uses TRBV7-8 and TRBJ2-5; D not resolved. CDR3 length equals 14 residues. Trimming cost V 5 bases and J 5 bases, with 15 bases left between them. Germline loops: CDR1 SGHVS, CDR2 FQNEAQ. For the CDR3, the DNA is TGTGCCAGCAGCGCCACTCTAGGGCTGGAGACCCAGTACTTC. Residues: CASSATLGLETQYF.

Only one count was recorded for this clonotype. The rearrangement links TRBV4-1 to TRBJ2-7; D gene ambiguous. This CDR3 comprises 12 residues. From germline, CDR1 is MGHRA and CDR2 YSYEKL. V shed 2 bases and J shed 7 bases, with 9 bases lying between them. CDR3 sequence (DNA): TGCGCCAGCAGCCAATCTCCCGGGGAGCAGTACTTC. It is translated as CASSQSPGEQYF.

The gene calls are TRBV12-3 or TRBV12-4 and TRBJ2-7; D unresolved. The V end was cut by 5 bases, the J end by 2 bases, with 10 bases between. This CDR3 comprises 13 residues. DNA for the CDR3: TGTGCCAGCAGTGGCGTCGGAACCTACGAGCAGTACTTC. Protein: CASSGVGTYEQYF.

This chain links TRBV7-8 with TRBJ2-5; 7 bases align to TRBD1. Germline CDR1 SGHVS, CDR2 FQNEAQ. The CDR3 spans 15 residues. V was clipped by 5 bases and J by 1 base; unmatched bases: 7. Written as DNA, the CDR3 is TGTGCCAGCAGCCGAACAGGGACAGCCCAAGAGACCCAGTACTTC. This encodes CASSRTGTAQETQYF.

This sequence joins TRBV18 and TRBJ1-2, with 7 positions matching TRBD1. The CDR3 has 15 residues. Unmatched junction bases numbered 6, after V lost 0 bases and J lost 5 bases. CDR1 and CDR2 (germline): KGHSH, LQKENI. CDR3 residues: CASSPPGTGVYGYTF. Written as DNA, the CDR3 is TGTGCCAGCTCACCACCCGGAACAGGGGTATATGGCTACACCTTC.

This clonotype was observed at least ten times. The chain couples TRBV27 to TRBJ2-3, with D uncertain. The V gene lost 2 bases and the J gene lost 1 base, with 4 bases spanning the gap. The V gene's germline CDR1 is MNHEY and CDR2 SMNVEV (reference sequence). The CDR3 extends over 13 amino acids. The CDR3 reads CASSLVGTDTQYF. In DNA, the CDR3 is TGTGCCAGCAGTTTAGTCGGCACAGATACGCAGTATTTT.

This clonotype came up many times. The chain has TRBV11-2 and TRBJ1-2; D is possibly TRBD1 (6 bases). This CDR3 region has 15 residues. V was trimmed by 0 bases and J by 8 bases, leaving 16 bases between them. Germline CDR1 reads SGHAT; CDR2 reads FQNNGV. The CDR3 DNA reads TGTGCCAGCAGCTTAGATCCTTTAGCAGGGGACGGCTACACCTTC. This encodes CASSLDPLAGDGYTF.

There are a few counts of this clonotype. The chain couples TRBV12-3 or TRBV12-4 to TRBJ2-7; weak D call: TRBD2 (6 bases). There are 14 residues in the CDR3. Trimming removed 6 bases at V and 6 bases at J, with 18 bases between. The CDR3, as DNA: TGTGCCAGCAGCCGACTAGTCGGGTCGGTCGAGCAGTACTTC. It specifies CASSRLVGSVEQYF.

The chain carries TRBV5-1 and TRBJ2-5; possibly TRBD1 or TRBD2 for D (5 bases each). V was shortened by 4 bases and J by 1 base, with 11 bases between the two germline ends. CDR1 and CDR2 (germline): SGHRS, YFSETQ. This CDR3 is built from 14 residues. The CDR3, as DNA: TGCGCCAGCAGCCCTGGGACGAGCCAAGAGACCCAGTACTTC. Amino acid sequence: CASSPGTSQETQYF.

This clonotype was found a few times. The chain combines TRBV6-2 or TRBV6-3 with TRBJ2-3, with TRBD1 matching over 11 bases. The CDR3 runs 16 residues. Germline assignment: CDR1 MNHEY and CDR2 SVGEGT. J was trimmed by 2 bases and V by 5 bases; bases with no gene match: 6. The CDR3 spells CASSRRTGGYTDTQYF. The DNA for the CDR3 is TGTGCCAGCAGTCGTCGGACAGGGGGCTACACAGATACGCAGTATTTT.

The J gene is TRBJ2-7, the V gene TRBV7-9; 7 bases are a match to TRBD2. V lost 3 bases to trimming and J lost 2 bases; unmatched junction nucleotides: 4. The CDR3 has 14 amino acids. Per germline, CDR1 SEHNR and CDR2 FQNEAQ (reference sequence). The CDR3 DNA sequence: TGTGCCAGCAGCTTCGCTAGCGGAGCCTACGAGCAGTACTTC. Residues: CASSFASGAYEQYF.

This clonotype has only a few counts. The CDR3 region is CASTRGRGSPLHF. Here the CDR3 DNA reads TGTGCCAGCACACGGGGCAGGGGCTCACCCCTCCACTTT. This sequence joins TRBV6-5 and TRBJ1-6, with a tentative D call TRBD1 (6 bases). Germline values: CDR1 MNHEY, CDR2 SVGAGI. The V and J ends lost 7 bases and 10 bases respectively, with 14 bases between them. This CDR3 contains 13 residues.

This clonotype was detected only a few times. The gene calls are TRBV12-3 or TRBV12-4 and TRBJ1-2; tentatively, D is TRBD1 (5 bases). The V and J ends lost 0 bases and 3 bases respectively, with 8 bases between them. The CDR3 sequence is 14 residues long. CDR3 sequence reads: CASSLAGADYGYTF. The DNA of the CDR3 is TGTGCCAGCAGTTTAGCAGGGGCTGACTATGGCTACACCTTC.

This clonotype came up a few times. The rearrangement links TRBV4-1 to TRBJ2-4, with 9 bases identical to TRBD2. Germline V gives CDR1 MGHRA, CDR2 YSYEKL. Losses at the gene ends were 3 bases for V and 7 bases for J; bases not matched to a gene: 7. The CDR3 length is 15 residues. The CDR3 DNA follows: TGCGCCAGCAGCCATTTGACTAGCGGCCACAACATTCAGTACTTC. Translated: CASSHLTSGHNIQYF.

The sample holds many counts of this clonotype. This chain links TRBV20-1 with TRBJ2-1; D ambiguous. V was pared by 5 bases and J by 7 bases, with 18 bases between. The CDR3 consists of 14 residues. The germline V gene encodes CDR1 DFQATT and CDR2 SNEGSKA (reference sequence). CDR3 DNA sequence: TGCAGTGCTCTAAGACAATCCGGGTGGAATGAGCAGTTCTTC. It encodes CSALRQSGWNEQFF.

This chain uses TRBV7-6 with TRBJ2-7; 7 positions match TRBD1. V dropped 5 bases and J dropped 2; count of bases not matched to a gene: 6. CDR1 SGHVS and CDR2 FNYEAQ come from the germline V gene. This CDR3 is 14 amino acids long. The CDR3 region is CASSPGQAAYEQYF. CDR3 nucleotide sequence: TGTGCCAGCAGCCCTGGACAGGCCGCCTACGAGCAGTACTTC.

This clonotype was observed a few times. This chain uses TRBV7-8 with TRBJ2-7, with D perhaps assigned TRBD1 or TRBD2 (5 bases each). The CDR3 totals 16 residues. From germline, CDR1 is SGHVS and CDR2 FQNEAQ. The germline V and J ends were trimmed by 4 bases and 3 bases, with 19 bases remaining between them. The CDR3: CASSWRYWGNFYEQYF. CDR3 DNA: TGTGCCAGCAGCTGGCGGTATTGGGGGAATTTCTACGAGCAGTACTTC.

The J gene is TRBJ2-1, the V gene TRBV11-2; no firm D call. With 3 bases removed from V and 5 bases from J, the gap between germline ends came to 11 bases. Germline V gene lookup returns CDR1 SGHAT and CDR2 FQNNGV. The CDR3 has 14 amino acids. CDR3 DNA sequence: TGTGCCAGCAGCTTCGGGTCTGATCACAATGAGCAGTTCTTC. It encodes CASSFGSDHNEQFF.

Only a few counts were recorded for this clonotype. The chain's CDR3 is CASSVGLGLLRRPDTQYF. The CDR3 nucleotides are TGTGCCAGCAGCGTAGGACTAGGACTTCTCAGGAGGCCAGATACGCAGTATTTT. The chain links TRBV9 to TRBJ2-3, with D maybe TRBD2 (6 bases). Germline V gene sequence: CDR1 SGDLS, CDR2 YYNGEE. V shed 0 bases and J shed 4 bases, with 21 bases lying between them. The CDR3 contains 18 residues.

The rearrangement joins TRBV5-1 to TRBJ2-1; TRBD2 matches at 14 bases. Looked up from germline, CDR1 is SGHRS and CDR2 is YFSETQ. V was clipped by 4 bases and J by 10 bases; unmatched bases: 13. CDR3 length equals 17 residues. As DNA, the CDR3 is TGCGCCAGCAGCAAAGGGACTAGCGGGAGATCCCCCCGGGAGCAGTTCTTC. Protein product: CASSKGTSGRSPREQFF.

This clonotype was counted only a few times. The chain uses TRBV5-1 and TRBJ2-3, with 9 positions matching TRBD1. With 4 bases clipped from V and 6 bases from J, the junction kept 6 bases outside the gene matches. Looked up from germline, CDR1 is SGHRS and CDR2 is YFSETQ. This CDR3 has 14 residues. CDR3 in amino acids: CASSLGQGFDTQYF. CDR3 in DNA: TGCGCCAGCAGCCTGGGACAGGGCTTTGATACGCAGTATTTT.

CDR3 amino acids: CASSQGPRAYEQYF. CDR3 DNA sequence: TGCGCCAGCAGCCAAGGCCCGCGGGCCTACGAGCAGTACTTC. This chain joins TRBV4-1 and TRBJ2-7, with a possible D match to TRBD2 (5 bases). Per the germline V gene, CDR1 is MGHRA and CDR2 is YSYEKL. The CDR3 contains 14 residues. V lost 1 base, J lost 2 bases, and 9 bases lay in between.

This clonotype has more than one count but fewer than ten. The rearrangement links TRBV5-1 to TRBJ2-1, with TRBD2 identical over 9 bases. With 0 bases clipped from V and 6 bases from J, the junction kept 4 bases outside the gene matches. CDR3 length: 15 amino acids. CDR1 and CDR2 from the germline V gene are SGHRS and YFSETQ. The CDR3 loop is CASSLEGREGNEQFF. In DNA, the CDR3 is TGCGCCAGCAGCTTGGAAGGGCGGGAGGGCAATGAGCAGTTCTTC.

The chain carries TRBV7-8 and TRBJ2-1; D perhaps matches TRBD1 (6 bases). The V end was cut by 0 bases, the J end by 4 bases, with 10 bases between. The CDR3 covers 15 residues. From germline, CDR1 is SGHVS and CDR2 FQNEAQ. In DNA form, the CDR3 reads TGTGCCAGCAGCTTAGCCACAGGGTTTTACAATGAGCAGTTCTTC. Translated: CASSLATGFYNEQFF.

This chain joins TRBV5-6 and TRBJ1-5; D perhaps matches TRBD1 (6 bases). Germline V gene data show CDR1 as SGHDT and CDR2 as YYEEEE. V was cut by 7 bases and J by 3 bases, with 17 bases left in between. This CDR3 region has 15 residues. The CDR3: CASSRGQLVNQPQHF. CDR3 DNA sequence: TGTGCCAGCTCACGGGGGCAGTTGGTCAATCAGCCCCAGCATTTT.